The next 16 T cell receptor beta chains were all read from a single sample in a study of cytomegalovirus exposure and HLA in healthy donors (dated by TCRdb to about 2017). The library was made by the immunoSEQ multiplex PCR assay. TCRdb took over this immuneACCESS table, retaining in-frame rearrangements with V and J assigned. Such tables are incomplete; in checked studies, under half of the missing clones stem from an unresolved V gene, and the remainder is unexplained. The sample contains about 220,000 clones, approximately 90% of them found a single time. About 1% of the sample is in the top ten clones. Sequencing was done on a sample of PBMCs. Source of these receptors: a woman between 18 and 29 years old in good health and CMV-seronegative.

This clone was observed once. Here the CDR3 reads CASSEDIAGGYEQYF. CDR3 bases: TGTGCCAGCAGTGAAGACATAGCGGGGGGCTACGAGCAGTACTTC. This rearrangement joins TRBV6-1 to TRBJ2-7; 10 bases map to TRBD2. The CDR3 runs 15 residues. V was clipped by 1 base and J by 3 bases; unmatched bases: 3. The germline V gene encodes CDR1 MNHNS and CDR2 SASEGT.

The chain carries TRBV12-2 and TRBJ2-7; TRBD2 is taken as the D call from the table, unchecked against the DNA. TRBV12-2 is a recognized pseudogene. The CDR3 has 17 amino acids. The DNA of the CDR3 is TGTGCAAGTCGCTTAGCGACTAGCGGGGACAGCTCCTACGAGCAGTACTTC. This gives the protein CASRLATSGDSSYEQYF.

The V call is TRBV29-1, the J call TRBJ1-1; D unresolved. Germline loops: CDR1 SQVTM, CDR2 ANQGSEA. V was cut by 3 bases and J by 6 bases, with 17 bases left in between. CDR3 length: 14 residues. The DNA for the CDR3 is TGCAGCGTTGAGGTGGGCCTATTTGGCGCTGAAGCTTTCTTT. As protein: CSVEVGLFGAEAFF.

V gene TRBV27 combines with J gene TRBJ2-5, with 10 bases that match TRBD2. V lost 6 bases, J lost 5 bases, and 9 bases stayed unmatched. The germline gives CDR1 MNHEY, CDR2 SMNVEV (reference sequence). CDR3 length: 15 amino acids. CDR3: CASSRMYSGRETQYF. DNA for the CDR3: TGTGCCAGCAGCCGGATGTATAGCGGGAGGGAGACCCAGTACTTC.

CDR3 sequence reads: CASSLSGDSNQPQHF. The CDR3 DNA follows: TGTGCCAGCAGTTTAAGCGGGGATAGCAATCAGCCCCAGCATTTT. The genes are TRBV27 and TRBJ1-5; D gene uncertain. The V gene's germline CDR1 is MNHEY and CDR2 SMNVEV (reference sequence). The CDR3 contains 15 residues. V lost 2 bases to trimming and J lost 0 bases, with 8 bases between them.

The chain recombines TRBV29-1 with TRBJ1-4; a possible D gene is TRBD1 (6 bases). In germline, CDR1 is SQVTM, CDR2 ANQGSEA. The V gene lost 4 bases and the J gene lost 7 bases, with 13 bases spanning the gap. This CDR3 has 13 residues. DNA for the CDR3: TGCAGCGTTGCAATCCTCAGGGGTGAAAAACTGTTTTTT. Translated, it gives CSVAILRGEKLFF.

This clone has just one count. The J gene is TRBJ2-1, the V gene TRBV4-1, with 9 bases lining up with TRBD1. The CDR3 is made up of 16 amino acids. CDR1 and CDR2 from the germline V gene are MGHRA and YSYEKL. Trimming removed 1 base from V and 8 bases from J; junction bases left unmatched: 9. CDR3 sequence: CASSQAYGQGIHEQFF. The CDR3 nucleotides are TGCGCCAGCAGCCAAGCGTACGGACAGGGGATTCATGAGCAGTTCTTC.

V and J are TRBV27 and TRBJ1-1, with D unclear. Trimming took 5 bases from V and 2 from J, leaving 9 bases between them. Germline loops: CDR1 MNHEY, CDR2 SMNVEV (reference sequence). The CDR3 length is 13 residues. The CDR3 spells CASSIYRNTEAFF. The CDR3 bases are TGTGCCAGCAGTATCTACAGAAACACTGAAGCTTTCTTT.

The CDR3 nucleotides are TGTGCCAGCAGTTTATCGCCCGGGACTAGCGGCTCCGACCCGAACAATGAGCAGTTCTTC. This gives the protein CASSLSPGTSGSDPNNEQFF. V and J are TRBV27 and TRBJ2-1; 11 bases are a match to TRBD2. The J segment lost 5 bases and the V segment lost 0 bases, leaving 15 bases of the junction unmatched. This CDR3 has 20 residues. The V gene's germline CDR1 is MNHEY and CDR2 SMNVEV (reference sequence).

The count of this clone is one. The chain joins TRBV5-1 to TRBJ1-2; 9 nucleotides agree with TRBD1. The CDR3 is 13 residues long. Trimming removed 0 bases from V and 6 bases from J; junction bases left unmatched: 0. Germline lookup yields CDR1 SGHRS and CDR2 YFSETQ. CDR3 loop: CASSLGDRDGYTF. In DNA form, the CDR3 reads TGCGCCAGCAGCTTGGGGGACAGGGATGGCTACACCTTC.

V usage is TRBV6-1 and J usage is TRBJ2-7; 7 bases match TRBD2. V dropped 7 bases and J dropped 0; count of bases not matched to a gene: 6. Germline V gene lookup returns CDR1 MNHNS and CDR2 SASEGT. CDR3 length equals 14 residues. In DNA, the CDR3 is TGTGCCAGCAACCATGAGCGGGACTCCTACGAGCAGTACTTC. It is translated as CASNHERDSYEQYF.

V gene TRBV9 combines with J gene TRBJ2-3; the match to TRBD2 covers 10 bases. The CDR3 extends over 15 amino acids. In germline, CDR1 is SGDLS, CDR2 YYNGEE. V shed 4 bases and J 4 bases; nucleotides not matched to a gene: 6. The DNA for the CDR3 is TGTGCCAGCAGCACCCCAGCGGGAGGGGCAGATACGCAGTATTTT. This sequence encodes CASSTPAGGADTQYF.

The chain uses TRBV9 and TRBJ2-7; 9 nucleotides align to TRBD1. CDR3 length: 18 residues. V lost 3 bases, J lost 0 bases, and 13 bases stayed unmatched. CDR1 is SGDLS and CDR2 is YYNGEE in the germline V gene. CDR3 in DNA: TGTGCCAGCAGCGACCGTCCCGGGACAGGGCTATCCTCCTACGAGCAGTACTTC. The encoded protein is CASSDRPGTGLSSYEQYF. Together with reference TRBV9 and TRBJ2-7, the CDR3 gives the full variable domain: DSGVTQTPKHLITATGQRVTLRCSPRSGDLSVYWYQQSLDQGLQFLIQYYNGEERAKGNILERFSAQQFPDLHSELNLSSLELGDSALYFCASSDRPGTGLSSYEQYFGPGTRLTVT.

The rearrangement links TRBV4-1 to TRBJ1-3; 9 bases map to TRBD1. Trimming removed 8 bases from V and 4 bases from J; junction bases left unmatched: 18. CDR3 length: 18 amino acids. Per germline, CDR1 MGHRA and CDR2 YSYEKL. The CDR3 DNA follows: TGCGCCAGCTCGTCCCAGGGGGCACAGGGGGCGGGAGGAAACACCATATATTTT. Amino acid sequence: CASSSQGAQGAGGNTIYF.

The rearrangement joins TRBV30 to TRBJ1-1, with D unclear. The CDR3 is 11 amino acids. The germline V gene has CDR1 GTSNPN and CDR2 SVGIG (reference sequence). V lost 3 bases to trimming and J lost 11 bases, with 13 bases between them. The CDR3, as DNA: TGTGCCTGGAGCCCTGAGAGGTCGGCTTTCTTT. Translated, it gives CAWSPERSAFF.

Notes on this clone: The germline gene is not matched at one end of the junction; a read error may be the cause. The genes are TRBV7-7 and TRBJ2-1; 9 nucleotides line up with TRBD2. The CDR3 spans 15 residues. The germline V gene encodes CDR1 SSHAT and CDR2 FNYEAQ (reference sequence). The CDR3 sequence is CASSLVAGDYNEQFF. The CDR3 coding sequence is TGTGCTAGCAGCCTCGTAGCGGGGGACTACAATGAGCAGTTCTTC.